The source of this T cell receptor beta chain is a study of T cells in Graves' hyperthyroidism and ophthalmopathy. Study context: Peripheral blood was acquired at first diagnosis, ahead of any therapy whatsoever.

TCR beta CDR3 region amplification was performed from RNA transcripts. HTBI primers were used for first-round RT-PCR of the TCR CDR3. TCRdb analysed the multiplex PCR reads with MiXCR anew, one entry per CDR3 protein. The sample yields fewer than 600,000 distinct CDR3 sequences, around 15% seen once. Germline trimming cut 5 bases from V and 1 base from J; bases unmatched to any gene: 7. Germline CDR1 MNHEY, CDR2 SMNVEV (reference sequence). The CDR3 has 16 residues. PBMCs were collected from a roughly 10 ml volume of fresh peripheral blood. The chain links TRBV27 to TRBJ2-2; 7 bases are a match to TRBD2. The source of this sequence is a woman aged 40-49 years with Graves' hyperthyroidism. Input material: blood. The CDR3, as DNA: TGTGCCAGCAGTCCCTCTACTAGCGAGAACACCGGGGAGCTGTTTTTT. It yields the protein CASSPSTSENTGELFF.